The next 2 T cell receptor beta chains were all read from a single sample in a study of PD-1 blockade in classical Hodgkin lymphoma. The time point denotes: cycle 4 day 1 (C4D1), after around six weeks of nivolumab. Every patient was affected by relapse after autologous stem cell transplantation, while exposure to brentuximab vedotin was not uniform. Generated by immunoSEQ multiplex PCR, the TCRdb table keeps only in-frame clones and is missing some. The repertoire holds tens of thousands of clones, with over 80% as singletons. The sample consisted of peripheral blood mononuclear cells (PBMCs), taken before the fourth cycle of nivolumab. The source of these receptors is a human donor with classical Hodgkin lymphoma.

This chain connects TRBV4-1 to TRBJ2-1; TRBD2 matches at 10 bases. Per the germline V gene, CDR1 is MGHRA and CDR2 is YSYEKL. This CDR3 has 17 residues. Trimming at V came to 0 bases and at J to 3 bases, leaving 5 bases not matched to a gene. The CDR3 region has the DNA TGCGCCAGCAGCCAAGACGGAGCGGGAGGGATCTACAATGAGCAGTTCTTC. It is translated as CASSQDGAGGIYNEQFF.

The chain recombines TRBV28 with TRBJ2-5, with 8 bases aligning to TRBD2. CDR1 MDHEN and CDR2 SYDVKM come from the germline V gene. V was pared by 5 bases and J by 5 bases, with 10 bases of the junction left unmatched. This CDR3 comprises 15 residues. CDR3 sequence reads: CASSPSSGSGETQYF. In DNA, the CDR3 is TGTGCCAGCAGTCCAAGCAGCGGGAGTGGCGAGACCCAGTACTTC.